This entry is about one T cell receptor (beta chain). This record belongs to a study of CD8 T cells in Susac syndrome. V lost 4 bases, J lost 5 bases, and 8 bases stayed unmatched. The CDR3 contains 16 residues. Germline V gene lookup returns CDR1 SGHAT and CDR2 FQNNGV. With random hexamers, 0.5 to 1 ug RNA was reverse transcribed. TCRdb re-analysed the immunoSEQ multiplex PCR reads in MiXCR, keeping a single row per CDR3 protein. The top ten clones hold roughly 0.1% of a sample with some 170,000 distinct CDR3 sequences, approximately 93% of them seen once. The chain joins TRBV11-2 to TRBJ2-2, with 9 nucleotides matching TRBD2. The sequence was collected from a human donor with multiple sclerosis. The sequenced sample consisted of CD4+ T cells from PBMCs. The CDR3 sequence is CASSSHLAGRTGELFF. The CDR3 DNA reads as TGTGCCAGCAGCTCCCACCTAGCGGGACGGACCGGGGAGCTGTTTTTT.